Given below is one T cell receptor (beta chain) in context. No DNA is shown, since the ends of the CDR3 on it are uncertain; the CDR3 is the one TCRdb lists. Germline V CDR1 and CDR2: SGHDT, YYEEEE. From its first to its last residue, the CDR3 has 15 amino acids. From blood CD8+ and CD4+ T cells, the TCR beta chain was sequenced. TEMRA cells were enriched by FACS, while CD8+ and CD4+ T cells were obtained through a negative isolation that was performed magnetically. This entry belongs to a study of CD8 T cells in Susac syndrome. It was with random hexamers that 0.5 to 1 ug RNA was reverse transcribed. Amplification of TCR beta CDR3 by immunoSEQ multiplex PCR spanned 54 Vbeta and 13 Jbeta. TCRdb itself ran the immunoSEQ multiplex PCR reads through MiXCR, one entry per CDR3 protein. The repertoire includes about 300,000 distinct CDR3 sequences, 90% to 95% of them detected once, and 0.065% sits in the top ten.

This sequence originates from a human donor with multiple sclerosis. The chain is built from TRBV5-6 and TRBJ2-5; TRBD1, the table's D call, lacks a check against the DNA. The specimen was CD4+ T cells from PBMCs. CDR3 region: CASSLFRARAETQYF.